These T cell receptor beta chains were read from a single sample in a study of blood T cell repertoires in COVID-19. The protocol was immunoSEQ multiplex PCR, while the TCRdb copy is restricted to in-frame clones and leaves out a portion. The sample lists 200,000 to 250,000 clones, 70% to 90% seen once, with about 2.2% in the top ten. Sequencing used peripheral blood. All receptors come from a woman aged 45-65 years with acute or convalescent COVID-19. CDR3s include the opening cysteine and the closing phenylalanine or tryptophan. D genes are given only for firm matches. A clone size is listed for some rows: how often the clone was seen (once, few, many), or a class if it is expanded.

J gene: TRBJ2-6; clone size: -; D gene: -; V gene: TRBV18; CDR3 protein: CASSPSGGGSGANVLTF; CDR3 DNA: TGTGCCAGCTCACCATCTGGCGGCGGCTCTGGGGCCAACGTCCTGACTTTC
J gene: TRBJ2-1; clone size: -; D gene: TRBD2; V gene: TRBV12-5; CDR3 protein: CASGPGLAGGSDNEQFF; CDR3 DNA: TGTGCTAGTGGCCCGGGACTAGCGGGAGGAAGCGACAATGAGCAGTTCTTC
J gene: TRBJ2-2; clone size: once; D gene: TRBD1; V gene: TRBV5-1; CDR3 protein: CASSSSGTDYTGELFF; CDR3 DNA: TGCGCCAGCAGCTCATCCGGGACAGACTACACCGGGGAGCTGTTTTTT
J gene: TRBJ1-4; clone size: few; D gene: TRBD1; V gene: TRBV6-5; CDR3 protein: CASSPGTATNEKLFF; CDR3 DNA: TGTGCCAGCAGCCCCGGGACAGCAACTAATGAAAAACTGTTTTTT
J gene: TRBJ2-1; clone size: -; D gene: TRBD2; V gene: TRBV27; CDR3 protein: CASSQLAGIYNEQFF; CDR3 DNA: TGTGCCAGCAGTCAGCTAGCGGGGATCTACAATGAGCAGTTCTTC
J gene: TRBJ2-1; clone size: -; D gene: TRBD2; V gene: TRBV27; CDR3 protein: CASSLLAGGYYNEQFF; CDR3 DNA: TGTGCCAGCAGTTTGCTAGCGGGAGGGTACTACAATGAGCAGTTCTTC
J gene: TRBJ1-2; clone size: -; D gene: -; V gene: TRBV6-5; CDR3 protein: CASSRNRDLYGYTF; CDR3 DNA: TGTGCCAGCAGTAGAAACAGGGATCTCTATGGCTACACCTTC
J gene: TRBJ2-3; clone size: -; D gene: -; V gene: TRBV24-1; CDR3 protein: CATSMGGSADTQYF; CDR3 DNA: TGTGCCACCAGTATGGGGGGATCCGCAGATACGCAGTATTTT
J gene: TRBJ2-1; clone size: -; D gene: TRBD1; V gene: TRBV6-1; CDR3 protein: CASSERRGTGLKDEQFF; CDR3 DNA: TGTGCCAGCAGTGAAAGAAGGGGGACAGGTCTCAAGGATGAGCAGTTCTTC
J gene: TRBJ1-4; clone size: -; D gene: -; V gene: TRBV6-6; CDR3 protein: CASSKMRGTNEKLFF; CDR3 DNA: TGTGCCAGCAGTAAGATGAGGGGGACTAATGAAAAACTGTTTTTT
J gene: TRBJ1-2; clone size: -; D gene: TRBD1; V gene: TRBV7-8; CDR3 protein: CASSLIQGNYGYTF; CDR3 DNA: TGTGCCAGCAGTCTAATACAGGGGAACTATGGCTACACCTTC
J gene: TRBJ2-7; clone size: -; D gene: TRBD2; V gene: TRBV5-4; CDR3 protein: CASSLAGLAANSYEQYF; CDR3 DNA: TGTGCCAGCAGCTTGGCCGGACTAGCGGCTAACTCCTACGAGCAGTACTTC
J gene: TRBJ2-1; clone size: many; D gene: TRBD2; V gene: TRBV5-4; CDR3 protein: CASTSGGAGDNEQFF; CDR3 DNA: TGTGCCAGCACGAGCGGGGGGGCCGGTGATAATGAGCAGTTCTTC
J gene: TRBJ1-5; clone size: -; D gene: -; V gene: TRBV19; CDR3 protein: CASSIGSRGSNQPQHF; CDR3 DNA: TGTGCCAGTAGTATTGGGTCCCGCGGGAGCAATCAGCCCCAGCATTTT
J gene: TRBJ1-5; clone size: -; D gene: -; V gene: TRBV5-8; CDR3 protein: CASSLLTGSVQPQHF; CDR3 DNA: TGTGCCAGCAGCTTGCTGACAGGAAGTGTGCAGCCCCAGCATTTT
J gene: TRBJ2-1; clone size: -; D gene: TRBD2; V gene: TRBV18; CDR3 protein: CASSPRSLTSGRVEQFF; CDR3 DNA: TGTGCCAGCTCACCGAGAAGCCTAACTAGCGGGAGGGTTGAGCAGTTCTTC
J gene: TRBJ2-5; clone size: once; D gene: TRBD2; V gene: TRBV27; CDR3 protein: CASSLEGRLAGGETQYF; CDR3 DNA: TGTGCCAGCAGTTTAGAGGGGCGACTAGCGGGAGGAGAGACCCAGTACTTC
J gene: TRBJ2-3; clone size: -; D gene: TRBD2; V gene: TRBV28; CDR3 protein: CASSATGGGTDTQYF; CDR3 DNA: TGTGCCAGCAGTGCGACTGGGGGGGGGACAGATACGCAGTATTTT
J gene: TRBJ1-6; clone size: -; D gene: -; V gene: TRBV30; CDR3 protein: CAWSASLGGPLHF; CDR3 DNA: TGTGCCTGGAGTGCCTCGCTCGGGGGACCCCTCCACTTT
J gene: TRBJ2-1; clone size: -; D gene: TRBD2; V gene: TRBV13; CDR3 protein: CASSSWTSAVNEQFF; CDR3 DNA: TGTGCCAGCAGCTCCTGGACTAGCGCTGTAAATGAGCAGTTCTTC
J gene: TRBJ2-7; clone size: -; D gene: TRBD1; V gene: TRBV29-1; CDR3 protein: CSVAGQGGYEQYF; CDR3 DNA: TGCAGCGTTGCCGGACAGGGAGGATACGAGCAGTACTTC
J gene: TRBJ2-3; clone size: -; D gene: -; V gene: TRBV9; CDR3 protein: CASSGGLSTDTQYF; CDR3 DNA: TGTGCCAGCAGCGGCGGACTTTCCACAGATACGCAGTATTTT
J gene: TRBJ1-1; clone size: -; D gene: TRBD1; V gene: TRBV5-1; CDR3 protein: CASSLHSDRVGTEAFF; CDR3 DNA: TGCGCCAGCAGCTTGCACTCGGACAGGGTGGGAACTGAAGCTTTCTTT
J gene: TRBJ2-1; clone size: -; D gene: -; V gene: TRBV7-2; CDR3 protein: CASSPLSYNEQFF; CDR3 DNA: TGTGCCAGCAGCCCCCTCTCCTACAATGAGCAGTTCTTC
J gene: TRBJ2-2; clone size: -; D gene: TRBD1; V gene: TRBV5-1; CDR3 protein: CASGKTGQGDTGELFF; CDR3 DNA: TGCGCCAGCGGCAAAACCGGACAGGGTGACACCGGGGAGCTGTTTTTT
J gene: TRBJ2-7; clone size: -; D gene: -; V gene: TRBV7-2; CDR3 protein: CASSPPPRREQYF; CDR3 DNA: TGTGCCAGCAGCCCGCCCCCACGTCGGGAGCAGTACTTC
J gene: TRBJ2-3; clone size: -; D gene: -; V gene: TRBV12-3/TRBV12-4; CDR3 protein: CASYSDADTQYF; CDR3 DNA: TGTGCCAGCTACAGTGATGCAGATACGCAGTATTTT
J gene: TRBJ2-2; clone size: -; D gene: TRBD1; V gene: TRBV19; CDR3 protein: CASRTGATGELFF; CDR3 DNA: TGTGCCAGTAGGACAGGGGCCACCGGGGAGCTGTTTTTT
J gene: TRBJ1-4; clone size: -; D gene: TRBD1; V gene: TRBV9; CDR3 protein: CASTRSQGATNEKLFF; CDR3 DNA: TGTGCCAGCACCCGTAGTCAGGGGGCAACTAATGAAAAACTGTTTTTT
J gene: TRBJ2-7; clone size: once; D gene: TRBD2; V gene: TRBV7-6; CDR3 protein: CASSLLAGVNSYEQYF; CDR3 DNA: TGTGCCAGCAGCTTACTAGCGGGGGTTAATTCCTACGAGCAGTACTTC
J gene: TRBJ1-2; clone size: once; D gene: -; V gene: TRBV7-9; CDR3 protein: CASSLAGQGRGYTF; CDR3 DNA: TGTGCCAGCAGCTTAGCCGGCCAGGGTAGGGGCTACACCTTC
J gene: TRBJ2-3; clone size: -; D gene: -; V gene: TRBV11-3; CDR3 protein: CATSLGTITDTQYF; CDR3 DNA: TGTGCCACCTCATTGGGCACCATCACAGATACGCAGTATTTT
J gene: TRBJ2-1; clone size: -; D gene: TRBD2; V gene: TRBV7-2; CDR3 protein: CASSLLPGTSGRGNEQFF; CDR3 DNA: TGTGCCAGCAGCTTACTACCCGGGACTAGCGGGCGTGGGAATGAGCAGTTCTTC
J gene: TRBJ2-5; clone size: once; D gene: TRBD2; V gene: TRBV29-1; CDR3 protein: CSPRLAGVETQYF; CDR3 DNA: TGCAGCCCCCGACTAGCGGGAGTGGAGACCCAGTACTTC
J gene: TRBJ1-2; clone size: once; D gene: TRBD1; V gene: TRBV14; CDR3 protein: CASSLTTGGNGYTF; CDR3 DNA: TGTGCCAGCAGCCTCACGACAGGGGGAAATGGCTACACCTTC
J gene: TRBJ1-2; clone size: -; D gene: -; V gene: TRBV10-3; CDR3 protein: CAIGQNYGYTF; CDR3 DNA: TGTGCCATCGGACAGAACTATGGCTACACCTTC
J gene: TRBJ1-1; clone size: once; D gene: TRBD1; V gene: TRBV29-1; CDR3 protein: CSGGQGTEAFF; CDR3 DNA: TGCAGCGGCGGACAGGGTACTGAAGCTTTCTTT
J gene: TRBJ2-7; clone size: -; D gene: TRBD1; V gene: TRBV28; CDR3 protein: CASSRGGQVAYEQYF; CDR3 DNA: TGTGCCAGCAGTCGAGGAGGACAGGTCGCCTACGAGCAGTACTTC
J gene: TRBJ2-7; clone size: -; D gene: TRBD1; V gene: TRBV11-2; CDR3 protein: CASSFGTGGVGQYF; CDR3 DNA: TGTGCCAGCAGCTTTGGGACAGGGGGCGTAGGGCAGTACTTC
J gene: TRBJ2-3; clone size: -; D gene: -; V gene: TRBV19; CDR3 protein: CASSIGGQGWDTQYF; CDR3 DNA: TGTGCCAGTAGTATAGGGGGGCAGGGTTGGGATACGCAGTATTTT
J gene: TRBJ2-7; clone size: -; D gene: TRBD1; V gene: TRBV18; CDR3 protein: CASSPGQGSYEQYF; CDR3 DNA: TGTGCCAGCTCACCCGGACAGGGTTCCTACGAGCAGTACTTC
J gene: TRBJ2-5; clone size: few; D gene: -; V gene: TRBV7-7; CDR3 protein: CASSLGGGQVQETQYF; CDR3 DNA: TGTGCCAGCAGCTTAGGGGGAGGTCAGGTTCAAGAGACCCAGTACTTC
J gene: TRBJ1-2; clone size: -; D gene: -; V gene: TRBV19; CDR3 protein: CASTRQDASWELYDYTF; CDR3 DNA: TGTGCCAGTACCCGACAGGATGCCAGTTGGGAACTCTATGACTACACCTTC
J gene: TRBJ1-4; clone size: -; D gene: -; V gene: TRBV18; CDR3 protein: CASSPRGKEKLFF; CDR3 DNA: TGTGCCAGCTCACCGAGGGGGAAAGAAAAACTGTTTTTT
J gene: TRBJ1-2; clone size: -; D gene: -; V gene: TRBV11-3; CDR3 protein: CASSLTGYHGYTF; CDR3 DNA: TGTGCCAGCAGCTTAACAGGGTACCATGGCTACACCTTC
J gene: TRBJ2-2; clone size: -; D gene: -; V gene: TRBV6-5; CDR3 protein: CASSYSRAHTGELFF; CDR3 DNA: TGTGCCAGCAGTTACTCGAGAGCCCACACCGGGGAGCTGTTTTTT
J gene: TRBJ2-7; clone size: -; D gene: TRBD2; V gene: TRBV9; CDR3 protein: CASSPGTSGNREQYF; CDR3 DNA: TGTGCCAGCAGCCCCGGGACTAGCGGGAACCGGGAGCAGTACTTC